The T cell receptor beta chain under discussion was sequenced for a study of cytotoxic CD8 clonotypes in ibrutinib-treated CLL. Study-level information: On average, fewer than 95,000 productive rearrangements and around 250,000 productive templates per sample. Findings and limits, study-wide: Higher circulating CD8+ T-cell counts strongly accompanied higher baseline clonality, above age-matched healthy donors. Treatment saw public clonotypes, which were uncommon, either contract or stay stable. Sample timing was unmatched between remission and later-progressing patients; lymph nodes unstudied.

The data were produced by immunoSEQ multiplex PCR, yet TCRdb's version contains in-frame clones alone and is incomplete. Found here are 55,000 to 85,000 clones, 90% of them singletons; the top ten hold approximately 3.1%. About this clone: The antigen is undetermined.

The CDR3 consists of 16 residues. Germline CDR1 reads ENHRY; CDR2 reads SYGVKD. The V end lost 6 bases, the J end lost 7 bases, and 24 bases lay between the germline ends. The sequences come from PBMCs, collected after 12 months of ibrutinib treatment. This sequence joins TRBV10-3 and TRBJ1-2; D not resolved. This TCR derives from a human donor with chronic lymphocytic leukemia. Written as DNA, the CDR3 is TGTGCCATCAGCCGGAATGGAGACACGGGATCTGGTGGCTACACCTTC. Translated: CAISRNGDTGSGGYTF.